This T cell receptor beta chain comes out of a study of OX40 agonist ivuxolimab in advanced cancers. Looking at the study overall: With ivuxolimab, an agonistic anti-OX40 (CD134) antibody, patients were treated. The study enrolled dose-escalation patients with hepatocellular carcinoma, melanoma, renal cell or head and neck cancer.

Concerning this clone: Its specificity is not known.

Deletions cut 4 bases from V and 1 base from J, with 13 bases between. The germline CDR1 and CDR2 sequences are MNHNY and SVGAGI (reference sequence). The CDR3 sequence is 15 residues long. Study results and caveats: Antigens targeted by the expanded peripheral T cells were not determined.

Clones were read by immunoSEQ multiplex PCR, and TCRdb kept only the in-frame ones, dropping some. The sample records some 20,000 clones, 74% being singletons. The sequence was obtained from an adult with an advanced solid tumor such as melanoma, head and neck, liver or kidney cancer. The genes are TRBV6-6 and TRBJ1-1, with D unresolved. The source was CD4+ or CD8+ T cells sorted from blood, collected in a trial of the OX40 agonist ivuxolimab. CDR3 sequence (DNA): TGTGCCAGCAGTTCCTCCCCTTTTGAGAACACTGAAGCTTTCTTT. This codes for CASSSSPFENTEAFF.